One and the same sample provided the 10 T cell receptor beta chains below, sequenced in a study of memory CD4+ T cells and cytomegalovirus serostatus. The sort gate was single viable CD3+CD4+CD8-CD45RO+ cells for memory CD4+ T cells. Clones were read by immunoSEQ multiplex PCR, and TCRdb kept only the in-frame ones, dropping some. Among 50,000 to 70,000 clones, over 75% were seen once, and the ten largest hold more than 0.75%. Specimen: memory CD4+ T cells from blood. The receptors here all came from an adult in good health and CMV-seronegative.

This clone was seen once. A much larger clone differs by one base, so this may be a read error. The chain combines TRBV5-6 with TRBJ2-7, with 15 bases lining up with TRBD2. CDR1 SGHDT and CDR2 YYEEEE come from the germline V gene. The CDR3 runs to 18 residues. Germline trimming cut 1 base from V and 0 bases from J; bases unmatched to any gene: 5. CDR3 residues: CASSLLGLAGGISYEQYF. The CDR3 nucleotides read TGTGCCAGCAGCTTGTTGGGACTAGCGGGAGGCATCTCCTACGAGCAGTACTTC. The full variable domain, rest sourced from reference TRBV5-6 and TRBJ2-7, is DAGVTQSPTHLIKTRGQQVTLRCSPKSGHDTVSWYQQALGQGPQFIFQYYEEEERQRGNFPDRFSGHQFPNYSSELNVNALLLGDSALYLCASSLLGLAGGISYEQYFGPGTRLTVT.

The gene calls are TRBV10-3 and TRBJ1-2; the D is unclear. The V end was cut by 5 bases, the J end by 2 bases, with 9 bases between. Germline-derived CDR1 and CDR2 are ENHRY and SYGVKD. The CDR3 runs to 13 residues. The CDR3: CAISTDPNYGYTF. The CDR3 DNA reads as TGTGCCATCAGTACGGACCCGAACTATGGCTACACCTTC.

The CDR3 is CASTWLAGTENNEQFF. CDR3 sequence (DNA): TGTGCCAGTACATGGCTGGCCGGGACGGAAAACAATGAGCAGTTCTTC. The chain combines TRBV19 with TRBJ2-1; possibly TRBD1 or TRBD2 for D (5 bases each). Germline-derived CDR1 and CDR2 are LNHDA and SQIVND (reference sequence). CDR3 size: 16 residues. Trimming removed 7 bases at V and 5 bases at J, with 21 bases between.

The chain links TRBV6-1 to TRBJ1-2; TRBD1 matches 9 bases. The length of the CDR3 is 15 residues. J gave up 3 bases and V 7 bases, and 9 bases lay outside the gene matches. Germline CDR1 is MNHNS and CDR2 is SASEGT. The CDR3 here is CASTPLGTGHYGYTF. As DNA, the CDR3 is TGTGCCAGCACCCCCTTAGGGACAGGGCACTATGGCTACACCTTC.

This rearrangement joins TRBV5-6 to TRBJ2-7; D gene unclear. The CDR3 runs 12 residues. Between the trimmed V and J ends, which lost 0 bases and 5 bases, there was a span of 6 bases. Germline assignment: CDR1 SGHDT and CDR2 YYEEEE. CDR3 region: CASSLVDHEQYF. The CDR3 DNA sequence: TGTGCCAGCAGCTTGGTCGACCACGAGCAGTACTTC.

This sequence joins TRBV28 and TRBJ1-5; D possibly corresponds to TRBD1 (5 bases). The germline V gene has CDR1 MDHEN and CDR2 SYDVKM. Trimming left V 4 bases short and J 4 bases short, with 11 bases between. The CDR3 has 14 residues. CDR3 sequence (DNA): TGTGCCAGCAGTTCAGAAAACAGGAATCAGCCCCAGCATTTT. This gives the protein CASSSENRNQPQHF.

The chain links TRBV27 to TRBJ2-4; TRBD2 might be the D (5 bases). Deletions cut 6 bases from V and 9 bases from J, with 15 bases between. The germline V gene has CDR1 MNHEY and CDR2 SMNVEV (reference sequence). The CDR3 runs to 13 residues. The DNA of the CDR3 is TGTGCCAGCAGCCAACAGACTCGGGGCATTCAGTACTTC. Its protein is CASSQQTRGIQYF.

CDR3 region: CASKGTSGSYEQYF. DNA for the CDR3: TGTGCCAGCAAGGGGACTAGCGGCTCCTACGAGCAGTACTTC. The rearrangement uses TRBV2 and TRBJ2-7, with 11 bases lining up with TRBD2. Germline V lookup: CDR1 SNHLY, CDR2 FYNNEI. This CDR3 spans 14 amino acids. Trimming took 7 bases from V and 0 from J; bases not matched to a gene: 2.

This clone was counted between two and nine times. One end of the junction is discordant with germline, which a read error may explain. The rearrangement joins TRBV4-1 to TRBJ1-2; no clear D. In germline, CDR1 is MGHRA, CDR2 YSYEKL. CDR3 size: 12 residues. The CDR3: CASSQGWQVPSF. CDR3 in DNA: TGCGCCAGCAGCCAAGGGTGGCAGGTCCCATCCTTC.

The table lists this clone with many counts. The rearrangement links TRBV4-2 to TRBJ1-1; D is uncertain. The length of the CDR3 is 14 residues. V shed 4 bases and J shed 5 bases, with 14 bases lying between them. Germline-derived CDR1 and CDR2 are LGHNA and YNFKEQ. CDR3 nucleotides: TGTGCCAGCAGCCGCCCCTCAGGCGGGACTGAAGCTTTCTTT. Residues: CASSRPSGGTEAFF.